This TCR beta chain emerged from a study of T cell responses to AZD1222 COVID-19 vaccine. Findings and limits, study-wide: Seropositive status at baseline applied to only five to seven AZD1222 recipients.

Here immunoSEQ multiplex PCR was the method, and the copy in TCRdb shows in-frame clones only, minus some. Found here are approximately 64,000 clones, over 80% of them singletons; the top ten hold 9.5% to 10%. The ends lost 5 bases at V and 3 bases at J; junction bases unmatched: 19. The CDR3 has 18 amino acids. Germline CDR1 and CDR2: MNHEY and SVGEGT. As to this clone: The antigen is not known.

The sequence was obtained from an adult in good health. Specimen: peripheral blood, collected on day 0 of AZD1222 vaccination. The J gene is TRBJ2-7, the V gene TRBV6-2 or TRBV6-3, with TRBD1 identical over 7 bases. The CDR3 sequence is CASSQLGTDMLGGYEQYF. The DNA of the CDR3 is TGTGCCAGCAGTCAATTGGGGACAGACATGCTCGGAGGCTACGAGCAGTACTTC.